Following are 25 T cell receptor beta chains from one sample sequenced in a study of response to subunit inactivated influenza vaccine. TCRdb recomputed calls from the RT-PCR reads with MiXCR, one row per CDR3 protein. The table lists about 580,000 distinct CDR3 sequences, about 15% of them singletons. Sequences were derived from PBMCs from blood, sampled 11 to 12 days after vaccination. The receptors here all came from a middle-aged man who received an inactivated influenza vaccine.

At least ten counts were recorded for this clonotype. This chain joins TRBV5-1 and TRBJ1-2; D gene unclear. The CDR3 runs to 13 residues. Germline values: CDR1 SGHRS, CDR2 YFSETQ. V was clipped by 5 bases and J by 3 bases, with 11 bases between them. The CDR3 DNA sequence: TGCGCCAGCAGAATCGAGGGATACTATGGCTACACCTTC. Translated, it gives CASRIEGYYGYTF.

In its sample, this clonotype was seen a few times. The chain recombines TRBV4-1 with TRBJ1-2; D uncertain. In germline, CDR1 is MGHRA, CDR2 YSYEKL. The CDR3 totals 15 residues. Trimming took off 1 base at V and 4 bases at J, with 13 bases between the two ends. Here the CDR3 reads CASSQGLSWSYGYTF. DNA of the CDR3: TGCGCCAGCAGCCAAGGCCTCTCGTGGTCCTATGGCTACACCTTC.

This clonotype was observed at least ten times. The CDR3 DNA sequence: TGTGCCAGCAGTTTAGGGACACTCAATGAGCAGTTCTTC. Amino acids: CASSLGTLNEQFF. The chain employs TRBV28 and TRBJ2-1; TRBD1 might be the D (6 bases). The germline gives CDR1 MDHEN, CDR2 SYDVKM. The CDR3 is 13 residues long. V lost 2 bases to trimming and J lost 6 bases, with 8 bases between them.

This clonotype was seen a handful of times. The J gene is TRBJ2-3, the V gene TRBV6-2 or TRBV6-3; TRBD2 agrees at 9 bases. The junction had 4 bases not matched to a gene; V was cut back by 2 bases and J by 7 bases. This CDR3 is built from 14 residues. CDR1 is MNHEY and CDR2 is SVGEGT in the germline V gene. The CDR3 here is CASSYAAGGNTQYF. CDR3 nucleotide sequence: TGTGCCAGCAGTTACGCGGCGGGGGGGAATACGCAGTATTTT.

This clonotype was recorded a few times. The chain joins TRBV7-6 to TRBJ1-5; 7 nucleotides line up with TRBD1. V shed 2 bases and J 7 bases; nucleotides not matched to a gene: 8. Germline V lookup: CDR1 SGHVS, CDR2 FNYEAQ. CDR3 length equals 15 residues. For the CDR3, the DNA is TGTGCCAGCAGCTTAACTGACAGGGTTGGCCAGCCCCAGCATTTT. Protein product: CASSLTDRVGQPQHF.

The rearrangement links TRBV7-2 to TRBJ2-7; TRBD2 might be the D (5 bases). CDR3 size: 15 residues. Trimming took 6 bases from V and 4 from J, leaving 19 bases between them. Germline V gene sequence: CDR1 SGHTA, CDR2 FQGNSA. The CDR3 coding sequence is TGTGCCAGCAGTCTAGCACCAGCGAGAGGGTACGAGCAGTACTTC. Translation gives CASSLAPARGYEQYF.

The genes are TRBV7-2 and TRBJ2-7, with a weak D call TRBD1 (6 bases). The V end was cut by 5 bases, the J end by 2 bases, with 13 bases between. The CDR3 is 14 residues long. Germline V lookup: CDR1 SGHTA, CDR2 FQGNSA. Here the CDR3 DNA reads TGTGCCAGCAGCCCCCGGACAGCTGCCTACGAGCAGTACTTC. Translation: CASSPRTAAYEQYF.

This chain links TRBV7-9 with TRBJ1-3; TRBD1 aligns across 8 bases. Looked up from germline, CDR1 is SEHNR and CDR2 is FQNEAQ (reference sequence). V was pared by 5 bases and J by 2 bases, with 8 bases of the junction left unmatched. CDR3 length: 16 residues. The CDR3 bases are TGTGCCAGCAGCCCCGACAGGGGTTTAGCTGGAAACACCATATATTTT. Protein sequence: CASSPDRGLAGNTIYF.

This clonotype has a count of ten or more. The chain employs TRBV5-1 and TRBJ2-1; a possible D gene is TRBD2 (6 bases). The CDR3 contains 14 residues. V shed 2 bases and J shed 10 bases, with 16 bases lying between them. The germline gives CDR1 SGHRS, CDR2 YFSETQ. CDR3 DNA: TGCGCCAGCAGCTTTGGAGGGCTAGCTGAGGAGCAGTTCTTC. Protein sequence: CASSFGGLAEEQFF.

The V gene is TRBV20-1, the J gene TRBJ1-2, with TRBD1 identical over 7 bases. Germline-derived CDR1 and CDR2 are DFQATT and SNEGSKA (reference sequence). Germline trimming cut 6 bases from V and 2 bases from J; bases unmatched to any gene: 9. The CDR3 runs 14 residues. The CDR3 loop is CSAPQGRRNYGYTF. The CDR3 nucleotides are TGCAGTGCCCCACAGGGGAGGAGGAACTATGGCTACACCTTC.

This clonotype was seen only a few times. The CDR3 DNA reads TGTGCCAGCAGCCCCGAGGACAGGGGAGCCAAAAACATTCAGTACTTC. It is translated as CASSPEDRGAKNIQYF. The gene calls are TRBV28 and TRBJ2-4; 9 nucleotides agree with TRBD1. This CDR3 comprises 16 residues. Unmatched junction bases numbered 6, after V lost 6 bases and J lost 0 bases. Germline V gives CDR1 MDHEN, CDR2 SYDVKM.

The chain has TRBV19 and TRBJ1-5; D unclear. In germline, CDR1 is LNHDA, CDR2 SQIVND (reference sequence). CDR3 length equals 13 residues. V lost 7 bases and J 2 bases, leaving 9 bases between the germline ends. The CDR3 loop is CASTHRGNQPQHF. In DNA, the CDR3 is TGTGCCAGTACCCACCGGGGCAATCAGCCCCAGCATTTT.

This clonotype came up many times. The rearrangement joins TRBV27 to TRBJ2-7; perhaps TRBD1 as D (6 bases). The CDR3 is made up of 16 amino acids. V was cut by 3 bases and J by 4 bases, with 19 bases left in between. The V gene's germline CDR1 is MNHEY and CDR2 SMNVEV (reference sequence). CDR3 sequence: CASSFRGSLGGYEQYF. In DNA, the CDR3 is TGTGCCAGCAGTTTTCGGGGCTCCCTAGGGGGTTACGAGCAGTACTTC.

The chain is built from TRBV12-3 or TRBV12-4 and TRBJ2-5; D not resolved. This CDR3 region has 12 residues. Trimming removed 5 bases at V and 3 bases at J, with 7 bases between. Here the CDR3 reads CASSTGEETQYF. Here the CDR3 DNA reads TGTGCCAGCAGTACCGGAGAAGAGACCCAGTACTTC.

Concerning this clonotype: This may be a read error: a much more frequent sequence differs by one nucleotide. The J gene is TRBJ2-3, the V gene TRBV6-5; tentatively, D is TRBD2 (5 bases). Trimming left V 2 bases short and J 4 bases short, with 7 bases between. Germline assignment: CDR1 MNHEY and CDR2 SVGAGI. The CDR3 runs 13 residues. CDR3 residues: CASSYGSPDTQYF. In DNA, the CDR3 is TGTGCCAGCAGTTACGGGAGCCCAGATACGCAGTATTTT.

This clonotype has more than one count but fewer than ten. The chain links TRBV5-5 to TRBJ2-7; D may be TRBD2 (5 bases). This CDR3 spans 12 amino acids. The germline V and J ends were trimmed by 7 bases and 2 bases, with 10 bases remaining between them. Germline CDR1 reads SGHKS; CDR2 reads YYEKEE (reference sequence). The CDR3 loop reads CASVSGAYEQYF. The CDR3 nucleotides read TGTGCCAGCGTGAGCGGAGCCTACGAGCAGTACTTC.

This clonotype has at least ten counts. CDR3 sequence: CASSPPGTGSEQYF. CDR3 coding DNA: TGTGCCAGCAGTCCTCCCGGGACAGGGAGCGAGCAGTACTTC. V and J are TRBV12-3 or TRBV12-4 and TRBJ2-7, with 9 bases matching TRBD1. J was trimmed by 6 bases and V by 5 bases; bases with no gene match: 8. The CDR3 runs to 14 residues.

The chain couples TRBV6-2 or TRBV6-3 to TRBJ1-5, with a tentative D call TRBD1 (6 bases). This CDR3 contains 13 residues. Germline CDR1 is MNHEY and CDR2 is SVGEGT. Trimming took off 6 bases at V and 3 bases at J, with 9 bases between the two ends. Written as DNA, the CDR3 is TGTGCCAGCAGGGACAGAACCAATCAGCCCCAGCATTTT. This codes for CASRDRTNQPQHF.

V gene TRBV12-3 or TRBV12-4 combines with J gene TRBJ1-1; D gene unclear. The CDR3 extends over 15 amino acids. The ends were cut back, 5 bases at V and 6 bases at J, with 19 bases in the middle. Written as DNA, the CDR3 is TGTGCCAGCAGTCCTGGCGAGTTGGTATACGCTGAAGCTTTCTTT. Amino acid sequence: CASSPGELVYAEAFF.

This clonotype was seen more than once but under ten times. The rearrangement links TRBV7-9 to TRBJ1-1; no clear D. Deletions cut 5 bases from V and 2 bases from J, with 12 bases between. Per germline, CDR1 SEHNR and CDR2 FQNEAQ (reference sequence). The length of the CDR3 is 14 residues. The CDR3 nucleotides are TGTGCCAGCAGCAAACGGACGAGTAACACTGAAGCTTTCTTT. Translating gives CASSKRTSNTEAFF.

The CDR3: CASSPPAGQGSYEQYF. CDR3 nucleotide sequence: TGTGCCAGCAGCCCCCCTGCGGGACAGGGGTCCTACGAGCAGTACTTC. The chain recombines TRBV7-2 with TRBJ2-7, with TRBD1 identical over 10 bases. The CDR3 totals 16 residues. Per germline, CDR1 SGHTA and CDR2 FQGNSA. V was pared by 5 bases and J by 1 base, with 8 bases of the junction left unmatched.

This chain uses TRBV4-3 with TRBJ2-2, with 15 bases matching TRBD2. V shed 5 bases, J shed 2 bases, and the junction held 9 bases outside the gene matches. The CDR3 runs 19 residues. Germline CDR1 and CDR2: LGHNA and YSLEER. CDR3 sequence: CASSTGGLAGGPNTGELFF. Here the CDR3 DNA reads TGCGCCAGCAGCACGGGGGGACTAGCGGGGGGACCTAACACCGGGGAGCTGTTTTTT.

The J gene is TRBJ2-3, the V gene TRBV15; D not certain. Deletions cut 0 bases from V and 3 bases from J, with 13 bases between. The CDR3 covers 16 residues. Germline V CDR1 and CDR2: LNHNV, YYDKDF (reference sequence). Written as DNA, the CDR3 is TGTGCCACCAGCAGAGATCGGAACGGTGGGACAGATACGCAGTATTTT. Protein sequence: CATSRDRNGGTDTQYF.

The V call is TRBV29-1, the J call TRBJ2-6, with no clear D. Germline CDR1 is SQVTM and CDR2 is ANQGSEA. There are 14 residues in the CDR3. The V end lost 4 bases, the J end lost 1 base, and 8 bases lay between the germline ends. For the CDR3, the DNA is TGCAGCGTTGGTAATTATTCTGGGGCCAACGTCCTGACTTTC. It yields the protein CSVGNYSGANVLTF.

The chain uses TRBV4-3 and TRBJ2-7; D could derive from TRBD1 or TRBD2 (5 bases each). The V gene's germline CDR1 is LGHNA and CDR2 YSLEER. This CDR3 contains 13 residues. V was trimmed by 1 base and J by 6 bases, leaving 10 bases between them. CDR3 in amino acids: CASSQVERGEQYF. DNA for the CDR3: TGCGCCAGCAGCCAAGTTGAGAGGGGCGAGCAGTACTTC.